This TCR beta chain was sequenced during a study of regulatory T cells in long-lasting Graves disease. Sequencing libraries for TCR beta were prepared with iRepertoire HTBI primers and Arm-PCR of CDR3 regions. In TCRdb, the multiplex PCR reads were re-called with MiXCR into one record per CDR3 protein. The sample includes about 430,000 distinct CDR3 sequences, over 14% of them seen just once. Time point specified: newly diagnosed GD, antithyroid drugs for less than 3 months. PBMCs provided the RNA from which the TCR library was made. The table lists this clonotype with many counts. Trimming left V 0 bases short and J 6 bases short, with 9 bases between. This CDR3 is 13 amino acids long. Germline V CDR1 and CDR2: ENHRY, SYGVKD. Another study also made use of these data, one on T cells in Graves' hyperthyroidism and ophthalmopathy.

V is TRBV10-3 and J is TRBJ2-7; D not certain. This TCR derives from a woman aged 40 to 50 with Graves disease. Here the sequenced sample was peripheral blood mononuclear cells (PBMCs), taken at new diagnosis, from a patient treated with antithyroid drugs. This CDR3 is CAISESQAAEQYF. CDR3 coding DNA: TGTGCCATCAGTGAGTCGCAAGCAGCCGAGCAGTACTTC.